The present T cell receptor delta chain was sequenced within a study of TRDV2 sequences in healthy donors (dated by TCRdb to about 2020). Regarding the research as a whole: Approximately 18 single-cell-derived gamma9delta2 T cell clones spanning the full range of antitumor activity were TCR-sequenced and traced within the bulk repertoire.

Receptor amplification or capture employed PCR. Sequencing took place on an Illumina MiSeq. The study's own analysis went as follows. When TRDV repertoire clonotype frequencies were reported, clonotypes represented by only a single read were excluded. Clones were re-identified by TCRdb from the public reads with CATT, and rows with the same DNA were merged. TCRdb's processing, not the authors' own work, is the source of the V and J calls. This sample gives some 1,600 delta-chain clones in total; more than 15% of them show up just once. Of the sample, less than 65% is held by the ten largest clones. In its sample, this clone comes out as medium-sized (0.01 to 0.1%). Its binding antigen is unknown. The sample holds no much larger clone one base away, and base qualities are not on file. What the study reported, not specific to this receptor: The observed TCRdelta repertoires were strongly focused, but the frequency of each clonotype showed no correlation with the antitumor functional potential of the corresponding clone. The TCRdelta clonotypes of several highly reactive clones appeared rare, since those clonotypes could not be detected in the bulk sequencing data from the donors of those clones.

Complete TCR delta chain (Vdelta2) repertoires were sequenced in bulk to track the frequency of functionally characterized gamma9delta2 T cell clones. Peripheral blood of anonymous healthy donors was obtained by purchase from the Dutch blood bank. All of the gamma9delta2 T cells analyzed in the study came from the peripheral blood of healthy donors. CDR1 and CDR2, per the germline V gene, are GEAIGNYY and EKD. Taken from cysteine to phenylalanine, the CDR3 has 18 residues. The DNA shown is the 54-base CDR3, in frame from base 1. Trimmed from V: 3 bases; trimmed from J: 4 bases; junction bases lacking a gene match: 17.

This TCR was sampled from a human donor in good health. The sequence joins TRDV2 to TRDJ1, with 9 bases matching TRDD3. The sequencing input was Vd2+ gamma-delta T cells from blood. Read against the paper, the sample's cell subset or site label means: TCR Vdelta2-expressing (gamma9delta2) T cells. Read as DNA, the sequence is TGTGCCTGTGACCCGATTTCCCGGGGGGGATACCGGGACGATAAACTCATCTTT. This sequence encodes CACDPISRGGYRDDKLIF.